One and the same sample provided the 27 T cell receptor beta chains below, sequenced in a study of blood T cell repertoires in COVID-19. Only in-frame clones appear in the TCRdb table, and some are missing; sequencing was by immunoSEQ multiplex PCR. The sample shows under 150,000 clones, 90% of them seen only once. The sequenced sample was peripheral blood. Every receptor here comes from a man aged 50-60 years with active COVID-19.

The chain combines TRBV4-1 with TRBJ2-5; TRBD2 matches at 10 bases. J lost 4 bases, V lost 1 base, and 6 bases had no gene match. The CDR3 is 16 amino acids. Looked up from germline, CDR1 is MGHRA and CDR2 is YSYEKL. CDR3: CASSQVPAGGRETQYF. In DNA, the CDR3 is TGCGCCAGCAGCCAAGTTCCAGCGGGGGGGCGAGAGACCCAGTACTTC.

J is TRBJ1-1 and V is TRBV5-5; D is uncertain. V lost 2 bases to trimming and J lost 10 bases, with 12 bases between them. Germline V lookup: CDR1 SGHKS, CDR2 YYEKEE (reference sequence). The CDR3 sequence is 12 residues long. CDR3 sequence: CASSFGLQAAFF. CDR3 nucleotides: TGTGCCAGCAGCTTCGGACTCCAGGCAGCTTTCTTT. Supplemented by reference TRBV5-5 and TRBJ1-1, the full variable domain reads DAGVTQSPTHLIKTRGQQVTLRCSPISGHKSVSWYQQVLGQGPQFIFQYYEKEERGRGNFPDRFSARQFPNYSSELNVNALLLGDSALYLCASSFGLQAAFFGQGTRLTVV.

The CDR3 loop is CASLQGSYEQYV. CDR3 coding DNA: TGTGCCAGTTTACAGGGCTCCTACGAGCAGTACGTC. The V call is TRBV11-3, the J call TRBJ2-7; D is perhaps TRBD1 (6 bases). Per the germline V gene, CDR1 is SGHNT and CDR2 is YENEEA. The CDR3 totals 12 residues. Trimming took 9 bases from V and 0 from J, leaving 9 bases between them.

The chain has TRBV20-1 and TRBJ1-5; D gene unclear. This CDR3 contains 14 residues. Trimming removed 3 bases at V and 1 base at J, with 10 bases between. CDR1 DFQATT and CDR2 SNEGSKA come from the germline V gene (reference sequence). The CDR3 reads CSASGERSNQPQHF. The CDR3, as DNA: TGCAGTGCTAGTGGGGAGCGCAGCAATCAGCCCCAGCATTTT.

The chain joins TRBV6-5 to TRBJ2-1; D is unresolved. The CDR3 totals 14 residues. Germline V lookup: CDR1 MNHEY, CDR2 SVGAGI. Trimming took off 3 bases at V and 6 bases at J, with 12 bases between the two ends. CDR3 coding DNA: TGTGCCAGCAGTTATAAAGTCGGTTCCAATGAGCAGTTCTTC. This translates into CASSYKVGSNEQFF.

This clone was picked up one time. This rearrangement joins TRBV12-1 to TRBJ2-7; TRBD2 is the table's D call, not checked against the DNA. TRBV12-1 is recorded as a pseudogene. The CDR3 has 16 amino acids. The DNA for the CDR3 is TGTGCCAGCAGCACAACTAGCGGGAAGAAGTCCTACGAGCAGTACGTC. This gives the protein CASSTTSGKKSYEQYV.

The CDR3 here is CASSQEHGGYNEQFF. The CDR3 region has the DNA TGTGCCAGCAGCCAAGAGCACGGGGGTTACAATGAGCAGTTCTTC. The chain recombines TRBV4-2 with TRBJ2-1, with D perhaps TRBD2 (6 bases). This CDR3 comprises 15 residues. V was clipped by 0 bases and J by 4 bases, with 10 bases between them. The germline CDR1 and CDR2 sequences are LGHNA and YNFKEQ.

This rearrangement joins TRBV7-8 to TRBJ1-4; D gene uncertain. The V and J ends lost 1 base and 4 bases respectively, with 7 bases between them. The CDR3 is 14 amino acids. Looked up from germline, CDR1 is SGHVS and CDR2 is FQNEAQ. The CDR3 spells CASSLDRVNEKLFF. In DNA form, the CDR3 reads TGTGCCAGCAGCTTAGATAGAGTTAATGAAAAACTGTTTTTT. The full variable domain, rest sourced from reference TRBV7-8 and TRBJ1-4, is GAGVSQSPRYKVAKRGQDVALRCDPISGHVSLFWYQQALGQGPEFLTYFQNEAQLDKSGLPSDRFFAERPEGSVSTLKIQRTQQEDSAVYLCASSLDRVNEKLFFGSGTQLSVL.

In this sample, this clone turned up a few times. V usage is TRBV12-3 or TRBV12-4 and J usage is TRBJ2-1; D remains ambiguous. V lost 2 bases and J 10 bases, leaving 6 bases between the germline ends. This CDR3 region has 11 residues. Written as DNA, the CDR3 is TGTGCCAGCAGTTTATCCGTGGAGCAGTTCTTC. Translating it yields CASSLSVEQFF.

V gene TRBV5-1 combines with J gene TRBJ2-7; perhaps TRBD2 as D (6 bases). The CDR3 covers 13 residues. Germline V CDR1 and CDR2: SGHRS, YFSETQ. The ends were cut back, 3 bases at V and 1 base at J, with 8 bases in the middle. CDR3 coding DNA: TGCGCCAGCAGCTCCGCGGGGTCCTACGAGCAGTACTTC. Translating it yields CASSSAGSYEQYF.

This clone was observed once. V gene TRBV29-1 combines with J gene TRBJ1-2, with a weak D call TRBD1 (5 bases). The V and J ends lost 7 bases and 3 bases respectively, with 24 bases between them. CDR1 and CDR2 from the germline V gene are SQVTM and ANQGSEA. This CDR3 has 16 residues. The chain's CDR3 is CSASPPGLHLDYGYTF. As DNA, the CDR3 is TGCAGCGCCTCTCCGCCGGGACTACATCTCGACTATGGCTACACCTTC. The whole variable domain, remainder taken from reference TRBV29-1 and TRBJ1-2, is SAVISQKPSRDICQRGTSLTIQCQVDSQVTMMFWYRQQPGQSLTLIATANQGSEATYESGFVIDKFPISRPNLTFSTLTVSNMSPEDSSIYLCSASPPGLHLDYGYTFGSGTRLTVV.

The chain carries TRBV12-3 or TRBV12-4 and TRBJ1-1; 8 bases fit TRBD1. This CDR3 has 11 residues. Trimming cost V 8 bases and J 14 bases; bases outside gene matches: 10. CDR3 sequence: CASGETGVRFF. The CDR3 DNA reads as TGTGCCAGCGGGGAGACAGGGGTTCGGTTCTTT.

This clone was seen a few times. The rearrangement links TRBV5-5 to TRBJ2-5, with TRBD1 as a possible D gene (5 bases). The CDR3 consists of 13 residues. The germline V and J ends were trimmed by 4 bases and 4 bases, with 11 bases remaining between them. Germline CDR1 is SGHKS and CDR2 is YYEKEE (reference sequence). The CDR3 reads CASSVDRIETQYF. The CDR3 DNA reads as TGTGCCAGCAGCGTCGACAGAATAGAGACCCAGTACTTC.

V is TRBV18 and J is TRBJ1-5; 8 positions agree with TRBD1. Germline V gives CDR1 KGHSH, CDR2 LQKENI. Trimming removed 3 bases from V and 4 bases from J; junction bases left unmatched: 2. This CDR3 contains 14 residues. This CDR3 is CASSPTGANQPQHF. The CDR3 coding sequence is TGTGCCAGCTCACCGACAGGGGCGAATCAGCCCCAGCATTTT.

The chain has TRBV4-1 and TRBJ1-1, with D possibly TRBD1 on 6 matching bases. V was shortened by 8 bases and J by 1 base, with 11 bases between the two germline ends. The CDR3 is 13 amino acids. The V gene's germline CDR1 is MGHRA and CDR2 YSYEKL. The chain's CDR3 is CASAQTGNTEAFF. The CDR3 DNA reads TGCGCCAGCGCCCAGACAGGGAACACTGAAGCTTTCTTT.

The gene calls are TRBV2 and TRBJ2-2; D is possibly TRBD1 (6 bases). Between the trimmed V and J ends, which lost 3 bases and 4 bases, there was a span of 9 bases. Per germline, CDR1 SNHLY and CDR2 FYNNEI. This CDR3 is 14 amino acids long. The chain's CDR3 is CASSDRGSTGELFF. The CDR3 DNA follows: TGTGCCAGCAGTGACAGGGGTAGCACCGGGGAGCTGTTTTTT.

The gene calls are TRBV5-1 and TRBJ1-2; D perhaps matches TRBD1 (6 bases). Germline-derived CDR1 and CDR2 are SGHRS and YFSETQ. The CDR3 contains 14 residues. Trimming removed 4 bases at V and 0 bases at J, with 10 bases between. The CDR3 sequence is CASSPGHTNYGYTF. Here the CDR3 DNA reads TGCGCCAGCAGCCCGGGACATACTAACTATGGCTACACCTTC. The entire variable domain, with the rest obtained from reference TRBV5-1 and TRBJ1-2, is as follows: KAGVTQTPRYLIKTRGQQVTLSCSPISGHRSVSWYQQTPGQGLQFLFEYFSETQRNKGNFPGRFSGRQFSNSRSEMNVSTLELGDSALYLCASSPGHTNYGYTFGSGTRLTVV.

The chain links TRBV19 to TRBJ2-6; no reliable D call. CDR1 is LNHDA, CDR2 SQIVND, per germline (reference sequence). There are 15 residues in the CDR3. V was trimmed by 6 bases and J by 3 bases, leaving 12 bases between them. CDR3 protein: CASSKSRSGANVLTF. CDR3 nucleotides: TGTGCCAGTAGCAAAAGCCGGAGTGGGGCCAACGTCCTGACTTTC.

V is TRBV7-9 and J is TRBJ2-3; 10 bases are a match to TRBD2. Germline-derived CDR1 and CDR2 are SEHNR and FQNEAQ (reference sequence). The CDR3 covers 16 residues. Trimming took 1 base from V and 4 from J; bases not matched to a gene: 5. The CDR3 sequence is CASSLVVAGGADTQYF. The CDR3 DNA sequence: TGTGCCAGCAGCTTAGTTGTAGCGGGAGGCGCAGATACGCAGTATTTT.

The chain carries TRBV5-1 and TRBJ2-1; TRBD1 matches 11 bases. Trimming removed 5 bases from V and 2 bases from J; junction bases left unmatched: 3. This CDR3 has 15 residues. The germline V gene encodes CDR1 SGHRS and CDR2 YFSETQ. The CDR3 reads CASRAGQGAYNEQFF. The CDR3 DNA reads TGCGCCAGCAGGGCGGGACAGGGGGCCTACAATGAGCAGTTCTTC.

This chain links TRBV5-5 with TRBJ1-2; D is uncertain. Germline CDR1 is SGHKS and CDR2 is YYEKEE (reference sequence). Deletions cut 0 bases from V and 6 bases from J, with 12 bases between. The CDR3 is made up of 14 amino acids. For the CDR3, the DNA is TGTGCCAGCAGCTTGGGCGGGATAGGAAATGGCTACACCTTC. Encoded protein: CASSLGGIGNGYTF. The full variable domain, its missing parts supplied by reference TRBV5-5 and TRBJ1-2, is DAGVTQSPTHLIKTRGQQVTLRCSPISGHKSVSWYQQVLGQGPQFIFQYYEKEERGRGNFPDRFSARQFPNYSSELNVNALLLGDSALYLCASSLGGIGNGYTFGSGTRLTVV.

The chain is built from TRBV5-1 and TRBJ1-2; 7 bases are shared with TRBD1. CDR3 length: 15 amino acids. The junction had 8 bases not matched to a gene; V was cut back by 4 bases and J by 2 bases. The germline V gene encodes CDR1 SGHRS and CDR2 YFSETQ. For the CDR3, the DNA is TGCGCCAGCAGCCCTGGGACAGCTCCCAACTATGGCTACACCTTC. Protein product: CASSPGTAPNYGYTF.

The V gene is TRBV11-2, the J gene TRBJ1-1; 7 bases match TRBD1. The CDR3 runs to 10 residues. Germline lookup yields CDR1 SGHAT and CDR2 FQNNGV. V lost 8 bases and J lost 7; bases outside the gene matches: 1. The CDR3, as DNA: TGTGCCAGCCAGGGGGTTGAAGCTTTCTTT. It translates to CASQGVEAFF.

The rearrangement uses TRBV5-6 and TRBJ2-1; 10 bases line up with TRBD1. CDR3 size: 15 residues. Germline V gene sequence: CDR1 SGHDT, CDR2 YYEEEE. The V segment lost 1 base and the J segment 6 bases; nucleotides outside the gene matches: 4. CDR3 nucleotide sequence: TGTGCCAGCAGCTTGCGACAGGGGGCCAGCAATGAGCAGTTCTTC. This encodes CASSLRQGASNEQFF.

This chain connects TRBV6-2 or TRBV6-3 to TRBJ2-5, with TRBD2 matching over 7 bases. This CDR3 spans 15 amino acids. Trimming removed 6 bases from V and 5 bases from J; junction bases left unmatched: 12. Germline V gives CDR1 MNHEY, CDR2 SVGEGT. For the CDR3, the DNA is TGTGCCAGCAGCGAGCGGGGCCAGGCGGTGGAGACCCAGTACTTC. Translation gives CASSERGQAVETQYF.

The chain couples TRBV6-4 to TRBJ1-5; D gene uncertain. CDR1 and CDR2 (germline): MRHNA, SNTAGT. V was trimmed by 2 bases and J by 0 bases, leaving 14 bases between them. The CDR3 is 17 amino acids. The CDR3 nucleotides read TGTGCCAGCAGTGACCCCTTCCGCCTATATAGCAATCAGCCCCAGCATTTT. Translation: CASSDPFRLYSNQPQHF.

The gene calls are TRBV15 and TRBJ2-7, with 11 bases lining up with TRBD2. CDR3 length: 16 amino acids. Germline CDR1 LNHNV, CDR2 YYDKDF (reference sequence). J was trimmed by 6 bases and V by 0 bases; bases with no gene match: 7. The CDR3 here is CATSRDGTSGGGEQYF. In DNA form, the CDR3 reads TGTGCCACCAGCAGAGATGGAACTAGCGGGGGCGGCGAGCAGTACTTC.